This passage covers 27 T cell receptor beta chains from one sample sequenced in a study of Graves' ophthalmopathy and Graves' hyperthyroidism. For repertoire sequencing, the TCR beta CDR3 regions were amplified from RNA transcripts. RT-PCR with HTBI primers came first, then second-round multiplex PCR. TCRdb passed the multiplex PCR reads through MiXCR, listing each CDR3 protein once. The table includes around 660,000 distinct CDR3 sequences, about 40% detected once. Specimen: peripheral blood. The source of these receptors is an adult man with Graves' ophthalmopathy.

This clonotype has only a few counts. In DNA form, the CDR3 reads TGCAGTGCTAGAGATCTCGGGGACAGGGATTACGAGCAGTACTTC. Its protein is CSARDLGDRDYEQYF. The chain links TRBV20-1 to TRBJ2-7, with TRBD1 matching 9 bases. The germline gives CDR1 DFQATT, CDR2 SNEGSKA (reference sequence). This CDR3 region has 15 residues. Trimming cost V 0 bases and J 4 bases; bases outside gene matches: 7.

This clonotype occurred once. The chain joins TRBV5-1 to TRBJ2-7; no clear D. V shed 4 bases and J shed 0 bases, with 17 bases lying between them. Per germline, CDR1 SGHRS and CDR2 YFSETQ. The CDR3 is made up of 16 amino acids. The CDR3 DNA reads TGCGCCAGCAGCCCCTGCAGGCCTCAACCCTCCTACGAGCAGTACTTC. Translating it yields CASSPCRPQPSYEQYF.

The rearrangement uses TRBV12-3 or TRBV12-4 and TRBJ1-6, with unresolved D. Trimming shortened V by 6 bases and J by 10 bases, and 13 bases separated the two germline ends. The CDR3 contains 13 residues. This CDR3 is CASSQRVGSPLHF. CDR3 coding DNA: TGTGCCAGCAGCCAAAGGGTGGGGTCACCCCTCCACTTT.

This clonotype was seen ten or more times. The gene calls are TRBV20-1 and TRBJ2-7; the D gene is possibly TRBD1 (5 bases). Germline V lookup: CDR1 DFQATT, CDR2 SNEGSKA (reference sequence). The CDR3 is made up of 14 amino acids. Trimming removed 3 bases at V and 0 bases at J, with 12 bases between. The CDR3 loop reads CSASMTASSYEQYF. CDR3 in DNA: TGCAGTGCTAGTATGACAGCAAGCTCCTACGAGCAGTACTTC.

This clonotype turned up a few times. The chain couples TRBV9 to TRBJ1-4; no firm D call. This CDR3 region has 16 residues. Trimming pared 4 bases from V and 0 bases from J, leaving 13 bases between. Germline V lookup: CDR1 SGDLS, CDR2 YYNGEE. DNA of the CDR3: TGTGCCAGCAGCACTGGACGGAGTGCAACTAATGAAAAACTGTTTTTT. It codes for CASSTGRSATNEKLFF.

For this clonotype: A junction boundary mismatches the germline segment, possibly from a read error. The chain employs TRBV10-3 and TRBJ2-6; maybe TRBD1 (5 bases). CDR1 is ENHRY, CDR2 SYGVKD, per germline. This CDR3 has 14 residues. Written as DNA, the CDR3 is TGTGCCATCAGTGCATCGACTGGGGCCAACGTCCTGACCTTC. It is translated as CAISASTGANVLTF.

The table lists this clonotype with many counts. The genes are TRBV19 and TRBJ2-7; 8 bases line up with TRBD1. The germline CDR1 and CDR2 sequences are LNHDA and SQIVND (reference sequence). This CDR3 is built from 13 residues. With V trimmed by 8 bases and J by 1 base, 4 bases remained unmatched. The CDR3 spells CASGRTGSYEQYF. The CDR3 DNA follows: TGTGCCAGTGGCCGGACAGGGTCCTACGAGCAGTACTTC.

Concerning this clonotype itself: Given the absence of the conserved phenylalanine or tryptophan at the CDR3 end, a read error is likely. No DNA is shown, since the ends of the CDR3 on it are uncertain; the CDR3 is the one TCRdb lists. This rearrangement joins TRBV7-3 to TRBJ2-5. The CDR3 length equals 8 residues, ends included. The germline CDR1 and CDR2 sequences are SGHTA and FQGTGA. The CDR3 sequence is CASSSQGL.

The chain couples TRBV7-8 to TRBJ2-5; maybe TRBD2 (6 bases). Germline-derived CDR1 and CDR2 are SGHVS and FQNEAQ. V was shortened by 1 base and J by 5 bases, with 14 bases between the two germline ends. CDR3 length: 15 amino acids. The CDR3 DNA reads TGTGCCAGCAGCTTAGGGCAGGGAGGTTTTGAGACCCAGTACTTC. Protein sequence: CASSLGQGGFETQYF.

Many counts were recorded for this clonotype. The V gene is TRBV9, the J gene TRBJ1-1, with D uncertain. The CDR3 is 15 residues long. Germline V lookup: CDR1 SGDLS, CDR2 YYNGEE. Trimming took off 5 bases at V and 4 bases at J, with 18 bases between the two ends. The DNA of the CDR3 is TGTGCCAGCAGTCGTAGAGCAGAGACCCTCACTGAAGCTTTCTTT. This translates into CASSRRAETLTEAFF.

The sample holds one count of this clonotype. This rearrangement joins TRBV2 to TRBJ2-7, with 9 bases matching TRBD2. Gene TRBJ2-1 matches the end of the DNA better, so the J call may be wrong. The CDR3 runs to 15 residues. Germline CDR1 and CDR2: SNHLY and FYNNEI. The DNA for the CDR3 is TGTGCCAGCAGGGAAACTAGCGGGCTGGGAAATGAGCAGTTCTTC. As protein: CASRETSGLGNEQFF.

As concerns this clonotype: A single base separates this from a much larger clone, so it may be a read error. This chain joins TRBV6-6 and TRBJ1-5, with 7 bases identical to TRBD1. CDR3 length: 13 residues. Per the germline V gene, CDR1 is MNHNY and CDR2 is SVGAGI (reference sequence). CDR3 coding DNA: TGTACCAGCAGAGGACAGGAACCGGGGCCCCAGCATTTT. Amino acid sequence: CTSRGQEPGPQHF.

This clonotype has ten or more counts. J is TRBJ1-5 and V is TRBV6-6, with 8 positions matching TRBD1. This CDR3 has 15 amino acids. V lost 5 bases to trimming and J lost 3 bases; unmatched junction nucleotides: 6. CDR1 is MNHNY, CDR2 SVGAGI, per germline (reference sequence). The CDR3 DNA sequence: TGTGCCAGCAGTAACAGACAGGGGATCAATCAGCCCCAGCATTTT. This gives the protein CASSNRQGINQPQHF.

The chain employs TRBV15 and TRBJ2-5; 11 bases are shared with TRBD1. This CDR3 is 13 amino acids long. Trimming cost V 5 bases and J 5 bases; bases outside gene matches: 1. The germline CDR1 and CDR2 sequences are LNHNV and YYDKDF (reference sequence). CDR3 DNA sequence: TGTGCCACCAGCGGGACAGGGGGGGAGACCCAGTACTTC. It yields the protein CATSGTGGETQYF.

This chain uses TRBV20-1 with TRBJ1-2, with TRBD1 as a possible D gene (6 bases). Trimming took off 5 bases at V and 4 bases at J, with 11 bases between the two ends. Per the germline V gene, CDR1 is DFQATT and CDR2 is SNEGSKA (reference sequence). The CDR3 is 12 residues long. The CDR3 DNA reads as TGCAGTGCTCTCGGGACAACCTATGGCTACACCTTC. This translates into CSALGTTYGYTF.

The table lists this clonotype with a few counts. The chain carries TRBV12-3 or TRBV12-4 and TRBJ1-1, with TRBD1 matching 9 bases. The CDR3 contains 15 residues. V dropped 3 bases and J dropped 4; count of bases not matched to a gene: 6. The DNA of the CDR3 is TGTGCCAGCAGTTTGACAGGGGGAAGTAGCACTGAAGCTTTCTTT. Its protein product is CASSLTGGSSTEAFF.

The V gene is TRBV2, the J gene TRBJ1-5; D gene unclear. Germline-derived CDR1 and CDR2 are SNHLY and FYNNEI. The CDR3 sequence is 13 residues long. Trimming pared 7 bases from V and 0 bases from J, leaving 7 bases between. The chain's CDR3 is CASTTDSNQPQHF. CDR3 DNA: TGTGCCAGCACCACAGATAGCAATCAGCCCCAGCATTTT.

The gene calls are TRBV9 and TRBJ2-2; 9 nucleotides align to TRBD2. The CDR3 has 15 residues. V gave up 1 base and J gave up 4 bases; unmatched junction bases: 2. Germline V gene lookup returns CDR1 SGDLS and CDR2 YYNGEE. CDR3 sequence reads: CASSVSGGPTGELFF. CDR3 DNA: TGTGCCAGCAGCGTAAGCGGGGGGCCCACCGGGGAGCTGTTTTTT. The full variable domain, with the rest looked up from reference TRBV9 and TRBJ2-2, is DSGVTQTPKHLITATGQRVTLRCSPRSGDLSVYWYQQSLDQGLQFLIQYYNGEERAKGNILERFSAQQFPDLHSELNLSSLELGDSALYFCASSVSGGPTGELFFGEGSRLTVL.

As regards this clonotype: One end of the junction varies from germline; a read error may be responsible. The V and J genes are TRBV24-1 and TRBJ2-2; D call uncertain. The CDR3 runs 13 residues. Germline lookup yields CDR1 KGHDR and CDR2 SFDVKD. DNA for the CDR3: TGTGCCAGCAGTTTGGATCGTGGCGGGGAGCTGTTTTTT. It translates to CASSLDRGGELFF.

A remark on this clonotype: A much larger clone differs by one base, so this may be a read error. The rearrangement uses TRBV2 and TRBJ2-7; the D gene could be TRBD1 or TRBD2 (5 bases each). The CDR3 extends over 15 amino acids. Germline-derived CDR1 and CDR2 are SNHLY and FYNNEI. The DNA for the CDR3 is TGTGCCAGCAGCGCCGGGACCTATGACGGTTACGAGCAGGACTTC. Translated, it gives CASSAGTYDGYEQDF.

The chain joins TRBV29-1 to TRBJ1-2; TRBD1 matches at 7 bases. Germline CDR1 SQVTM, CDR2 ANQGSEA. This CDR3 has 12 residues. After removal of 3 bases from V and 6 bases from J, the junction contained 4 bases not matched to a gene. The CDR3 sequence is CSVDRGHDGYTF. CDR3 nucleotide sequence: TGCAGCGTTGATAGGGGGCACGATGGCTACACCTTC.

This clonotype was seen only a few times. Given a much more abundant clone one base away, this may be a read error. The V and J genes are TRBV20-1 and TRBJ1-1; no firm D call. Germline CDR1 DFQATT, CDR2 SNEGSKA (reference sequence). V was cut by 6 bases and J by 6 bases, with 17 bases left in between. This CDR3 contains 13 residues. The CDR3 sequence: CSATRDGNAEAFF. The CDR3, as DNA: TGCAGTGCCACCCGCGACGGTAACGCTGAAGCTTTCTTT.

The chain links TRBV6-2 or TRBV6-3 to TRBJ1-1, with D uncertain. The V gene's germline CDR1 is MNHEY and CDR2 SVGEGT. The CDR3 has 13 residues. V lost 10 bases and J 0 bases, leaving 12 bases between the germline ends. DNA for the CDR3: TGTGCCAAGGGAAATAACATGAACACTGAAGCTTTCTTT. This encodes CAKGNNMNTEAFF.

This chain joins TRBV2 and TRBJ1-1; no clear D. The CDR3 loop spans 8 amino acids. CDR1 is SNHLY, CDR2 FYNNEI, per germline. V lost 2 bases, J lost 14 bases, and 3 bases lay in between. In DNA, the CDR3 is TGTGCCAGCAGTGAAAGGTTCTTT. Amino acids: CASSERFF.

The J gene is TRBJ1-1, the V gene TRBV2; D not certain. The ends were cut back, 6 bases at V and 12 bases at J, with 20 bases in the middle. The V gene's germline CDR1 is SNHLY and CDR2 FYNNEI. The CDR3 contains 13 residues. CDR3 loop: CASRGLAGSRTFF. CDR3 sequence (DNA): TGTGCCAGCAGAGGACTAGCGGGATCGAGGACTTTCTTT.

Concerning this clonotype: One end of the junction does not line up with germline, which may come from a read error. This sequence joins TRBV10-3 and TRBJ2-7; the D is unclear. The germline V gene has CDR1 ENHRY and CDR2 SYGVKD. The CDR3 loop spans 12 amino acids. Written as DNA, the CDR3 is TGTGCCAGCAGACCCTTGGCCAACGAGCGGTACTTC. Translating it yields CASRPLANERYF.

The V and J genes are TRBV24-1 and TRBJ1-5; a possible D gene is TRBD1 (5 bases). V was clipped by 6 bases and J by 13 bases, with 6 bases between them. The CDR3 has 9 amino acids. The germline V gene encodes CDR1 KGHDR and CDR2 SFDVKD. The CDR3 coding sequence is TGTGCCACCAGTCAGGGACAGCATTTT. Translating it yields CATSQGQHF.